Below, 25 T cell receptor beta chains from the same sample are listed, as sequenced in a study of glioma-infiltrating T cells after dendritic cell vaccination. Specified time point: after dendritic cell vaccination, including at tumor progression/relapse. Assay used: immunoSEQ multiplex PCR; TCRdb lists only in-frame clones, some missing. The profile shows 99,000 or so clones, around 80% of them singletons. This specimen consisted of blood, obtained after dendritic cell vaccination. These receptors were collected from a human donor with glioblastoma.

The V gene is TRBV5-1, the J gene TRBJ1-5; D is unresolved. CDR1 is SGHRS, CDR2 YFSETQ, per germline. The V and J ends lost 6 bases and 3 bases respectively, with 13 bases between them. There are 14 residues in the CDR3. CDR3 sequence (DNA): TGCGCCAGCAAAATATTGCCACTCAATCAGCCCCAGCATTTT. Its protein product is CASKILPLNQPQHF.

The rearrangement uses TRBV18 and TRBJ2-3, with unresolved D. Germline lookup yields CDR1 KGHSH and CDR2 LQKENI. Trimming took off 4 bases at V and 4 bases at J, with 6 bases between the two ends. This CDR3 has 12 amino acids. CDR3 sequence reads: CASSLTADTQYF. CDR3 coding DNA: TGTGCCAGCTCACTTACAGCAGATACGCAGTATTTT.

The V and J genes are TRBV7-6 and TRBJ2-3; the D gene is possibly TRBD2 (6 bases). The V end lost 2 bases, the J end lost 3 bases, and 18 bases lay between the germline ends. The CDR3 spans 17 residues. Germline values: CDR1 SGHVS, CDR2 FNYEAQ. The CDR3 protein is CASSLTRQSSGTDTQYF. CDR3 nucleotides: TGTGCCAGCAGCTTAACGAGACAATCCAGCGGGACAGATACGCAGTATTTT.

The genes are TRBV19 and TRBJ2-7, with unresolved D. There are 17 residues in the CDR3. Trimming left V 6 bases short and J 3 bases short, with 24 bases between. CDR1 and CDR2 from the germline V gene are LNHDA and SQIVND (reference sequence). The CDR3 protein is CASSLSTDPSYSYEQYF. The CDR3 nucleotides read TGTGCCAGTAGCCTATCGACTGACCCGTCCTATAGCTACGAGCAGTACTTC.

The chain carries TRBV9 and TRBJ2-5; weak D call: TRBD2 (6 bases). V lost 4 bases and J 5 bases, leaving 12 bases between the germline ends. Germline CDR1 is SGDLS and CDR2 is YYNGEE. The CDR3 covers 13 residues. Written as DNA, the CDR3 is TGTGCCAGCAGCCCAGGTGGGGGGGAGACCCAGTACTTC. Its protein is CASSPGGGETQYF.

This clone was seen only once. The genes are TRBV9 and TRBJ2-7; 15 bases are shared with TRBD2. V lost 3 bases to trimming and J lost 7 bases; unmatched junction nucleotides: 5. The CDR3 contains 15 residues. Per germline, CDR1 SGDLS and CDR2 YYNGEE. The CDR3 DNA is TGTGCCAGCAGCGAAGGGACTAGCGGGAGGCAGGAGCAGTACTTC. Its translation: CASSEGTSGRQEQYF.

The rearrangement links TRBV11-3 to TRBJ2-5; the match to TRBD2 covers 8 bases. J lost 4 bases, V lost 5 bases, and 3 bases had no gene match. Looked up from germline, CDR1 is SGHNT and CDR2 is YENEEA. The CDR3 loop spans 13 amino acids. CDR3 nucleotide sequence: TGTGCCAGCAGCCCCGGGGGGGTAGAGACCCAGTACTTC. This gives the protein CASSPGGVETQYF.

This clone has only a few counts. J is TRBJ1-2 and V is TRBV29-1; D is unresolved. This CDR3 is 12 amino acids long. CDR1 and CDR2 (germline): SQVTM, ANQGSEA. The V end was cut by 3 bases, the J end by 8 bases, with 13 bases between. The CDR3 here is CSVDFQEGGYTF. The CDR3 DNA reads TGCAGCGTTGACTTCCAGGAAGGAGGCTACACCTTC.

This chain joins TRBV5-1 and TRBJ2-7; 14 positions agree with TRBD2. The J segment lost 3 bases and the V segment lost 4 bases, leaving 12 bases of the junction unmatched. This CDR3 comprises 18 residues. CDR1 is SGHRS and CDR2 is YFSETQ in the germline V gene. CDR3 bases: TGCGCCAGCAGCCCGGGACTAGCGGGGGACCTCTTAAACTACGAGCAGTACTTC. It is translated as CASSPGLAGDLLNYEQYF.

This clone came up once. This chain links TRBV5-1 with TRBJ1-1, with D possibly being TRBD1 (5 bases). This CDR3 comprises 13 residues. The V end was cut by 4 bases, the J end by 10 bases, with 17 bases between. CDR1 and CDR2 from the germline V gene are SGHRS and YFSETQ. CDR3 region: CASSPKRRVGAFF. CDR3 DNA sequence: TGCGCCAGCAGCCCGAAGCGCAGGGTTGGAGCTTTCTTT.

This chain uses TRBV7-8 with TRBJ1-5; TRBD1 is a possible D gene (5 bases). The CDR3 has 15 residues. The ends were cut back, 2 bases at V and 6 bases at J, with 14 bases in the middle. Per germline, CDR1 SGHVS and CDR2 FQNEAQ. The CDR3 DNA follows: TGTGCCAGCAGCTTACCCAGGGCTCTCGGTCAGCCCCAGCATTTT. Translation gives CASSLPRALGQPQHF.

This chain connects TRBV6-5 to TRBJ2-3; tentative D call: TRBD2 (5 bases). This CDR3 is built from 10 residues. The V gene lost 8 bases and the J gene lost 5 bases, with 5 bases spanning the gap. Germline values: CDR1 MNHEY, CDR2 SVGAGI. In DNA, the CDR3 is TGTGCCAGCGGGAGAGATACGCAGTATTTT. This translates into CASGRDTQYF.

The chain combines TRBV27 with TRBJ2-5; D perhaps matches TRBD2 (5 bases). The CDR3 sequence is 14 residues long. Germline V CDR1 and CDR2: MNHEY, SMNVEV (reference sequence). V lost 1 base and J 5 bases, leaving 11 bases between the germline ends. CDR3 sequence: CASSLFGLLETQYF. In DNA, the CDR3 is TGTGCCAGCAGTTTATTCGGACTCCTGGAGACCCAGTACTTC.

The chain links TRBV4-1 to TRBJ2-7, with 10 bases aligning to TRBD1. CDR1 is MGHRA and CDR2 is YSYEKL in the germline V gene. The trim removed 4 bases at V and 3 bases at J, leaving 9 bases unmatched. The CDR3 spans 16 residues. The CDR3 bases are TGCGCCAGCAGCCCACTTCAAGACAGGGGGCTCTACGAGCAGTACTTC. This encodes CASSPLQDRGLYEQYF.

The chain links TRBV9 to TRBJ1-5; possibly TRBD1 for D (5 bases). Germline values: CDR1 SGDLS, CDR2 YYNGEE. Deletions cut 0 bases from V and 5 bases from J, with 9 bases between. The CDR3 is made up of 14 amino acids. The CDR3, as DNA: TGTGCCAGCAGCGTAGATTCGGGGGATCAGCCCCAGCATTTT. This encodes CASSVDSGDQPQHF.

The chain joins TRBV5-4 to TRBJ2-1; 7 nucleotides align to TRBD2. CDR3 length: 12 amino acids. The V gene's germline CDR1 is SGHNT and CDR2 YYREEE (reference sequence). Trimming at V came to 1 base and at J to 10 bases, leaving 2 bases not matched to a gene. CDR3 DNA sequence: TGTGCCAGCAGCTTGCGGGAGGAGGAGCAGTTCTTC. Translation gives CASSLREEEQFF.

This clone was counted between two and nine times. V gene TRBV7-9 combines with J gene TRBJ2-7; TRBD1 agrees at 8 bases. From germline, CDR1 is SEHNR and CDR2 FQNEAQ (reference sequence). V shed 9 bases and J 4 bases; nucleotides not matched to a gene: 8. The CDR3 is made up of 13 amino acids. CDR3 in DNA: TGTGCCAGTACGGACAGGGCGGGGTACGAGCAGTACTTC. This sequence encodes CASTDRAGYEQYF.

CDR3 loop: CASSIAGGGNYGYTF. For the CDR3, the DNA is TGTGCCAGTAGTATCGCAGGGGGAGGAAACTATGGCTACACCTTC. This chain joins TRBV19 and TRBJ1-2, with 7 bases lining up with TRBD1. Germline CDR1 LNHDA, CDR2 SQIVND (reference sequence). The CDR3 loop spans 15 amino acids. V dropped 3 bases and J dropped 2; count of bases not matched to a gene: 6.

The sample holds a few counts of this clone. The chain combines TRBV4-1 with TRBJ1-5; a weak D match, TRBD1 (5 bases). Trimming shortened V by 3 bases and J by 4 bases, and 13 bases separated the two germline ends. CDR1 is MGHRA, CDR2 YSYEKL, per germline. The CDR3 contains 15 residues. CDR3 sequence: CASSHLQVTNQPQHF. CDR3 in DNA: TGCGCCAGCAGCCATCTACAGGTTACTAATCAGCCCCAGCATTTT.

The DNA of the CDR3 is TGTGCCTGGAGTCCGGGACTAGCGGGGACAGATACGCAGTATTTT. Its translation: CAWSPGLAGTDTQYF. V gene TRBV30 combines with J gene TRBJ2-3; 13 nucleotides match TRBD2. V trimming: 2 bases; J trimming: 3 bases; junction bases outside the gene matches: 2. This CDR3 region has 15 residues. Looked up from germline, CDR1 is GTSNPN and CDR2 is SVGIG (reference sequence).

The chain links TRBV5-4 to TRBJ2-1; a weak D match, TRBD2 (7 bases). This CDR3 spans 14 amino acids. The V gene lost 0 bases and the J gene lost 8 bases, with 12 bases spanning the gap. From germline, CDR1 is SGHNT and CDR2 YYREEE (reference sequence). The chain's CDR3 is CASSLDWGGDEQFF. The CDR3 DNA follows: TGTGCCAGCAGCTTGGATTGGGGGGGCGATGAGCAGTTCTTC.

The chain uses TRBV5-6 and TRBJ2-4; D might be TRBD2 (6 bases). The CDR3 loop spans 17 amino acids. CDR1 SGHDT and CDR2 YYEEEE come from the germline V gene. V was clipped by 3 bases and J by 3 bases, with 19 bases between them. CDR3 residues: CASSSFGRGDNKNIQYF. CDR3 in DNA: TGTGCCAGCAGCTCCTTCGGGCGGGGAGACAACAAAAACATTCAGTACTTC.

The genes are TRBV5-1 and TRBJ1-3; 8 bases fit TRBD1. Germline CDR1 and CDR2: SGHRS and YFSETQ. The CDR3 is 18 residues long. The junction had 17 bases not matched to a gene; V was cut back by 7 bases and J by 2 bases. The CDR3 DNA sequence: TGCGCCAGCGGGATAGACAGGGGCGGAAGCTACCCTGGAAACACCATATATTTT. This translates into CASGIDRGGSYPGNTIYF.

The chain couples TRBV27 to TRBJ2-6; no firm D call. In germline, CDR1 is MNHEY, CDR2 SMNVEV (reference sequence). V gave up 8 bases and J gave up 0 bases, with 11 bases separating them. The CDR3 covers 15 residues. The CDR3 region has the DNA TGTGCCAGCTCTCCGGTCAACTCTGGGGCCAACGTCCTGACTTTC. Translated, it gives CASSPVNSGANVLTF.

The rearrangement links TRBV5-1 to TRBJ1-4; maybe TRBD1 (5 bases). This CDR3 has 18 residues. Germline CDR1 SGHRS, CDR2 YFSETQ. V shed 2 bases and J shed 0 bases, with 17 bases lying between them. CDR3 sequence (DNA): TGCGCCAGCAGCTTCGACGCGGGACTAGGGGCAACTAATGAAAAACTGTTTTTT. This sequence encodes CASSFDAGLGATNEKLFF. Together with reference TRBV5-1 and TRBJ1-4, the CDR3 gives the full variable domain: KAGVTQTPRYLIKTRGQQVTLSCSPISGHRSVSWYQQTPGQGLQFLFEYFSETQRNKGNFPGRFSGRQFSNSRSEMNVSTLELGDSALYLCASSFDAGLGATNEKLFFGSGTQLSVL.